The table lists the clone carrying this T cell receptor beta chain with a few counts. Its specificity is not known. The sample belongs to a study of regulatory T cells in long-lasting Graves disease. Turning to the study itself: Persistence in Graves' disease denoted antithyroid drug use beyond 5 years alongside positive TSH receptor antibodies. The study's findings and limits: The number of shared public clonotypes was higher in persistent patients (more than 2,500) than new patients (966). Preferential use of TRBV28, TRBJ1-2 and TRBJ2-5 was seen in persistent disease.

Stated time point: persistent/refractory GD, antithyroid drugs over 5 years with positive TRAb. PBMC RNA was the source of the TCR library. Xi'an, China, was home to the endocrinology department that provided patients. Trimming shortened V by 7 bases and J by 1 base, and 14 bases separated the two germline ends. The germline V gene encodes CDR1 MDHEN and CDR2 SYDVKM. This CDR3 has 16 residues. To make TCR beta libraries, researchers used iRepertoire HTBI primers and Arm-PCR of CDR3 regions. TCRdb redid the calling of the multiplex PCR reads with MiXCR, one entry per CDR3 protein. The data hold 700,000 or so distinct CDR3 sequences, with approximately 31% observed a single time.

The chain carries TRBV28 and TRBJ1-6; D gene uncertain. The source was peripheral blood mononuclear cells (PBMCs), collected when the disease was refractory, from a patient treated with antithyroid drugs. The TCR comes from a female donor with Graves disease. The CDR3, as DNA: TGTGCCAGCATACCAAGGGAAAGGTCCTATAATTCACCCCTCCACTTT. It yields the protein CASIPRERSYNSPLHF. The full variable domain, completed using reference TRBV28 and TRBJ1-6, is DVKVTQSSRYLVKRTGEKVFLECVQDMDHENMFWYRQDPGLGLRLIYFSYDVKMKEKGDIPEGYSVSREKKERFSLILESASTNQTSMYLCASIPRERSYNSPLHFGNGTRLTVT.